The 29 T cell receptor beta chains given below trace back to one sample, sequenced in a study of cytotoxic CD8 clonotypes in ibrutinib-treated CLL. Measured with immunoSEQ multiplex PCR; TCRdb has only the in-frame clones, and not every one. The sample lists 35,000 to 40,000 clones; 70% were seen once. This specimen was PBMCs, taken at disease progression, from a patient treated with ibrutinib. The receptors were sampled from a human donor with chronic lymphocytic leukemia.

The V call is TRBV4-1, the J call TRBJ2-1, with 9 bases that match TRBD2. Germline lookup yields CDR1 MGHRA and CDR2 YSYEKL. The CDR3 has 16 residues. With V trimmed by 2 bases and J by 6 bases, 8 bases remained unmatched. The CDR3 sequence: CASSQFPSGEFNEQFF. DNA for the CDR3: TGCGCCAGCAGCCAATTTCCTAGCGGGGAATTCAATGAGCAGTTCTTC.

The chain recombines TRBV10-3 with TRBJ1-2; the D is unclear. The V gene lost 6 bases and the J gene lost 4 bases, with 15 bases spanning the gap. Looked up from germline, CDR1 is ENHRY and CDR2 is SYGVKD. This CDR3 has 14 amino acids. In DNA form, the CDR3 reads TGTGCCATCAGCGCCCAGACGGACCGCTATGGCTACACCTTC. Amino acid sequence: CAISAQTDRYGYTF.

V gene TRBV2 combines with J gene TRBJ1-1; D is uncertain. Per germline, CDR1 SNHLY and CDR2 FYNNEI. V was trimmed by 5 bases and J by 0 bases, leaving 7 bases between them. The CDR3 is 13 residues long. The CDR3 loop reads CASSTELNTEAFF. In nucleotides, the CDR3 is TGTGCCAGCAGTACGGAATTGAACACTGAAGCTTTCTTT.

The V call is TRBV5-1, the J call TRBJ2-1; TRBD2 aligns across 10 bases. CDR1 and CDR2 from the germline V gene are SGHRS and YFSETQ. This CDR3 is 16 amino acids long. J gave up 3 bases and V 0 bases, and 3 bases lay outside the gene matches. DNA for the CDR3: TGCGCCAGCAGCTTGGTCCCTAGCGGGAGCTACAATGAGCAGTTCTTC. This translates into CASSLVPSGSYNEQFF. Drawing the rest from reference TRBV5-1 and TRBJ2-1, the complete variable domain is KAGVTQTPRYLIKTRGQQVTLSCSPISGHRSVSWYQQTPGQGLQFLFEYFSETQRNKGNFPGRFSGRQFSNSRSEMNVSTLELGDSALYLCASSLVPSGSYNEQFFGPGTRLTVL.

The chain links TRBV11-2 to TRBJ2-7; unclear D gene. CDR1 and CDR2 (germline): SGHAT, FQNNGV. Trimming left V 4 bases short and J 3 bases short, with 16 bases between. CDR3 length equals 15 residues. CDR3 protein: CASSSSPSVYYEQYF. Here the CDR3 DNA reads TGTGCCAGCAGCTCTAGTCCCTCGGTCTACTACGAGCAGTACTTC.

CDR3 in amino acids: CASSPGTGSAQPQHF. The CDR3 DNA reads TGTGCCAGCAGCCCCGGGACAGGGAGTGCTCAGCCCCAGCATTTT. V usage is TRBV5-6 and J usage is TRBJ1-5, with 9 bases identical to TRBD1. Looked up from germline, CDR1 is SGHDT and CDR2 is YYEEEE. This CDR3 has 15 amino acids. Trimming at V came to 4 bases and at J to 6 bases, leaving 8 bases not matched to a gene.

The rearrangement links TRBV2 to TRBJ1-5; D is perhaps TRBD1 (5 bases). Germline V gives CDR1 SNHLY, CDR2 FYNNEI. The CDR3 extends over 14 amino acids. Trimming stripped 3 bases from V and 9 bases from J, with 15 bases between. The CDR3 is CASSEGTAALPQHF. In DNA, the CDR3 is TGTGCCAGCAGTGAGGGGACGGCTGCTTTGCCCCAGCATTTT.

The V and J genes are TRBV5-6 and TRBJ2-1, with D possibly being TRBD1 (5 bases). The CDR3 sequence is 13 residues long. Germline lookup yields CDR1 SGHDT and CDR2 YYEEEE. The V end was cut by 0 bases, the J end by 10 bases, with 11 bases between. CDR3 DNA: TGTGCCAGCAGCTTGGCCAAGGGGTTCGAGCAGTTCTTC. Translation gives CASSLAKGFEQFF. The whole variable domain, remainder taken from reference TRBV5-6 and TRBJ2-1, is DAGVTQSPTHLIKTRGQQVTLRCSPKSGHDTVSWYQQALGQGPQFIFQYYEEEERQRGNFPDRFSGHQFPNYSSELNVNALLLGDSALYLCASSLAKGFEQFFGPGTRLTVL.

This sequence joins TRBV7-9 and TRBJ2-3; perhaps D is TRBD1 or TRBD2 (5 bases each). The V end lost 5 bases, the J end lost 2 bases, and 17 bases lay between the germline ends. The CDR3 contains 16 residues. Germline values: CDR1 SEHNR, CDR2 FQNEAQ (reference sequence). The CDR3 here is CASSAPRGGPTDTQYF. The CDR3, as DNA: TGTGCCAGCAGCGCCCCGAGGGGTGGGCCCACAGATACGCAGTATTTT.

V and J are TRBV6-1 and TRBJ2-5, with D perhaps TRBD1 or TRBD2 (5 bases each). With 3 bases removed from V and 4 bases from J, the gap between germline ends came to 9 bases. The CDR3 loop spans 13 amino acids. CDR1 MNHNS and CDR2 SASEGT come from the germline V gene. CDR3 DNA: TGTGCCAGCAGTGAGCTCGGGACAGAGACCCAGTACTTC. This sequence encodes CASSELGTETQYF.

The DNA for the CDR3 is TGTGCCAGCAGCTTGGGAGTTACAGAGACCCAGTACTTC. This sequence encodes CASSLGVTETQYF. The V gene is TRBV7-6, the J gene TRBJ2-5, with D perhaps TRBD2 (5 bases). Germline V lookup: CDR1 SGHVS, CDR2 FNYEAQ. V lost 3 bases, J lost 4 bases, and 9 bases lay in between. The CDR3 runs to 13 residues.

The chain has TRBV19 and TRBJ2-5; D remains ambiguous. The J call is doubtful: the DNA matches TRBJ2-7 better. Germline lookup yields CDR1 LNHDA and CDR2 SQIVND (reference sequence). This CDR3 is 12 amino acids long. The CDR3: CASSMASNEQYF. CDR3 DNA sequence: TGTGCCAGTAGTATGGCCAGCAACGAGCAGTACTTC.

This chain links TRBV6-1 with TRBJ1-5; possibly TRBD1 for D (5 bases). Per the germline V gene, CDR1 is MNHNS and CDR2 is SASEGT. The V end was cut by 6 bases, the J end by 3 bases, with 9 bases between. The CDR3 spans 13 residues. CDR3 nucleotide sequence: TGTGCCAGCAGCAGGGCCTTCAATCAGCCCCAGCATTTT. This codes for CASSRAFNQPQHF.

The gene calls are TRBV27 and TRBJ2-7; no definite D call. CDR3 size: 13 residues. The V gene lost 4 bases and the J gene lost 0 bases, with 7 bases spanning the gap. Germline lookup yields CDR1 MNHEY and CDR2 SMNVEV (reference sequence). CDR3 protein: CASSYSSSYEQYF. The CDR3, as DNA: TGTGCCAGCAGTTACAGCAGCTCCTACGAGCAGTACTTC.

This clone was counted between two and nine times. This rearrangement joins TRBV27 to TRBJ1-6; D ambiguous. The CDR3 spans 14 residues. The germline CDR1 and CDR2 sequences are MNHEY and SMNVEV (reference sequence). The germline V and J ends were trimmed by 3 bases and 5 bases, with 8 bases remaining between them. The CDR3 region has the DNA TGTGCCAGCAGTTTGTACGGGAATAATTCACCCCTCCACTTT. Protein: CASSLYGNNSPLHF.

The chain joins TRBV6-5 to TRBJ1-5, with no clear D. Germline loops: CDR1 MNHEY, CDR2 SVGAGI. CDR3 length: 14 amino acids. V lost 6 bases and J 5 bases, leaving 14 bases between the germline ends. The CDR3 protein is CASSSGRDYQPQHF. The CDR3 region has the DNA TGTGCCAGCAGCAGTGGCCGGGATTATCAGCCCCAGCATTTT.

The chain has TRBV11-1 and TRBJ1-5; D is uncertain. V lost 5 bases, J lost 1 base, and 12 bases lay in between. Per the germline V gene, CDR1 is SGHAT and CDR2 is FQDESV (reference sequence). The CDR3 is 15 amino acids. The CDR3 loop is CASSRNSGSNQPQHF. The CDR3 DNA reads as TGTGCCAGCAGCCGAAATTCGGGGAGCAATCAGCCCCAGCATTTT.

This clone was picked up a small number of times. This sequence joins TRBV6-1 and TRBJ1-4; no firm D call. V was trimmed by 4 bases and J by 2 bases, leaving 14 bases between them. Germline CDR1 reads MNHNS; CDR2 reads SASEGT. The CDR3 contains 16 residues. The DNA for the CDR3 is TGTGCCAGCAGTGCCTCGAAGGGCCTTACTAATGAAAAACTGTTTTTT. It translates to CASSASKGLTNEKLFF.

In DNA, the CDR3 is TGTGCCAGCAGTCTACAGGAAATGAACACTGAAGCTTTCTTT. As protein: CASSLQEMNTEAFF. V usage is TRBV25-1 and J usage is TRBJ1-1; D possibly corresponds to TRBD1 (5 bases). V was trimmed by 5 bases and J by 0 bases, leaving 10 bases between them. The CDR3 length is 14 residues. The germline gives CDR1 MGHDK, CDR2 SYGVNS.

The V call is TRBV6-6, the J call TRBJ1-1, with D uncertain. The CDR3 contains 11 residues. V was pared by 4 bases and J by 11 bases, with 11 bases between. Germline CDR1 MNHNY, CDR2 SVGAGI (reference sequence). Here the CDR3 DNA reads TGTGCCAGCAGTTTCACACCGGGGGCTTTCTTT. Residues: CASSFTPGAFF.

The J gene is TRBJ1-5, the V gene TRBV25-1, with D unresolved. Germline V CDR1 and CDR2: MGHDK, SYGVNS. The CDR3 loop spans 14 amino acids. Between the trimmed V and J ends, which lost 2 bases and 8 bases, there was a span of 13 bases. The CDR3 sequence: CASSERQMGEPQHF. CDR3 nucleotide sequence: TGTGCCAGCAGTGAAAGGCAGATGGGCGAGCCCCAGCATTTT.

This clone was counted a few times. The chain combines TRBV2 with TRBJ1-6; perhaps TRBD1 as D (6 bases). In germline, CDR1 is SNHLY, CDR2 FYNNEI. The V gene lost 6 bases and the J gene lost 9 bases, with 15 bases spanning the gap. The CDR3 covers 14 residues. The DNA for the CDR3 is TGTGCCAGCAGAGGACAGTCCTGGGGTTCACCCCTCCACTTT. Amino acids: CASRGQSWGSPLHF.

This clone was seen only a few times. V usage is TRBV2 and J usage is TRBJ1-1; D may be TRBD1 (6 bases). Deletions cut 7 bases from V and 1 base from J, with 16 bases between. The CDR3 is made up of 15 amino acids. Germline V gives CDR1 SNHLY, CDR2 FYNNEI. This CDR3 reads CASNQRDTQNTEAFF. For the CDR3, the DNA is TGTGCCAGCAACCAACGGGACACCCAGAACACTGAAGCTTTCTTT.

The CDR3 region has the DNA TGTGCCAGTAGTATACCCAGGGATGGACAGCCCCAGCATTTT. As protein: CASSIPRDGQPQHF. This chain joins TRBV19 and TRBJ1-5, with D perhaps matching TRBD1 (5 bases). From germline, CDR1 is LNHDA and CDR2 SQIVND (reference sequence). This CDR3 is built from 14 residues. V lost 2 bases and J lost 7, with 12 bases in between.

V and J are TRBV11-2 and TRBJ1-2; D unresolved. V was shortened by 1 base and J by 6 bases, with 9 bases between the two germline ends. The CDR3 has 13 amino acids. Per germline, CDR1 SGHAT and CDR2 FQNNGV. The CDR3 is CASSLGPTHGYTF. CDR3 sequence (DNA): TGTGCCAGCAGCTTAGGTCCAACGCATGGCTACACCTTC.

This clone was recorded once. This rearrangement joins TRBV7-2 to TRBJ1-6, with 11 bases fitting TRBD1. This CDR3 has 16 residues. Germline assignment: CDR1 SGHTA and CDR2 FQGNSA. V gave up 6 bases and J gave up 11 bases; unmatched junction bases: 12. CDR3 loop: CASRKPGQGDLPPLHF. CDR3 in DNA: TGTGCCAGCAGGAAGCCGGGACAGGGGGATCTTCCACCCCTCCACTTT.

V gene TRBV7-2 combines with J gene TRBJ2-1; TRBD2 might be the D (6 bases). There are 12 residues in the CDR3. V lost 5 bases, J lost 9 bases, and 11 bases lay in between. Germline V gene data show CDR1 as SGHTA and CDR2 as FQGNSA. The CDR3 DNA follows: TGTGCCAGCAGCGGACGGGGAGGTGAGCAGTTCTTC. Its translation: CASSGRGGEQFF.

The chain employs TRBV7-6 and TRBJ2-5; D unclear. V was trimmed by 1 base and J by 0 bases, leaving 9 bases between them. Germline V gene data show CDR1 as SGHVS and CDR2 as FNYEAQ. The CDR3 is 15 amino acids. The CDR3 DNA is TGTGCCAGCAGCTTAGTATCGAGCTACCAAGAGACCCAGTACTTC. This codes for CASSLVSSYQETQYF.

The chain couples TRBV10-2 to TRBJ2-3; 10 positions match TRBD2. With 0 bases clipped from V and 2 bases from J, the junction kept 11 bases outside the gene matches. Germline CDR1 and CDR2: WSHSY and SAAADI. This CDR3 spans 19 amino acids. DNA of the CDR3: TGCGCCAGCAGTGAGTCGACTCGGCTAGCGGGGGCCCCCACAGATACGCAGTATTTT. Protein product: CASSESTRLAGAPTDTQYF.